The entry that follows covers one TCR beta chain sequence. The sample originates from a study of blood T cell repertoires in COVID-19. Study-wide background: Spain, Italy and the United States supplied samples that represented acute and convalescent COVID-19. The cDNA or gDNA used as material had been derived from T cells, B-cell-depleted T cells, or PBMCs.

The CDR3 loop spans 16 amino acids. V dropped 4 bases and J dropped 7; count of bases not matched to a gene: 7. Germline-derived CDR1 and CDR2 are MDHEN and SYDVKM. The method was immunoSEQ multiplex PCR; TCRdb's version includes in-frame clones alone and lacks a portion of them. The sample consists of fewer than 200,000 clones, 75% to 85% of them appearing once. The sequence derives from a man between 45 and 60 years old who had recovered from COVID-19. The source material was PBMCs or T cells enriched from blood (not recorded which). The chain has TRBV28 and TRBJ2-2; 12 positions match TRBD1. CDR3 DNA: TGTGCCAGCAGTTCCGCCGGGACAGGGGGCGTCGGGGAGCTGTTTTTT. Translation: CASSSAGTGGVGELFF.